What follows is one T cell receptor (beta chain) and its context. Antigen unknown. This specimen belongs to a study of vaccination and CD4 T cells after COVID-19. On the study more broadly: The convalescents, six males and four females, included two who were Hispanic. Median time from COVID diagnosis to post-COVID sampling was 101 days (35 to 161). Overlapping spike pools from SARS-CoV-2 and HCoV-NL63, HCoV-OC43 and HCoV-229E served as culture stimuli.

The Oncomine TCR Beta short-read assay was applied to DNA of cultured CD4+ T cells. One entry per CDR3 protein results from TCRdb running MiXCR on the PCR reads. The sample lists about 20,000 distinct CDR3 sequences; around two fifths were seen once. Time point: late sampling 161 to 241 days after vaccination in three convalescent patients. Treatment specified: approximately 11-day PBMC culture with coronavirus spike peptide pools or control peptides (ViraFEST assay). Culture of around 2 million PBMCs per well took place with approximately 9 IU/ml IL-2 and 8.5 to 10 ug/ml peptide pools. The sequence derives from a human donor who had recovered from COVID-19. Sequences were derived from CD4+ T cells from blood, cultured in vitro, sampled about 7 months after SARS-CoV-2 vaccination.

CDR3: CASAPRRNEQFF. CDR3 DNA: TGTGCCAGCGCCCCGCGGCGCAATGAGCAGTTCTTC. This sequence joins TRBV6-2 or TRBV6-3 and TRBJ2-1; D is undetermined. From germline, CDR1 is MNHEY and CDR2 SVGEGT. V was clipped by 8 bases and J by 6 bases, with 11 bases between them. This CDR3 contains 12 residues.